The 8 T cell receptor beta chains reported below all come from one sample, sequenced in a study of identical twins. One entry per CDR3 protein, called by TCRdb with MiXCR from the 5' RACE reads. Among 550,000 to 700,000 distinct CDR3 sequences listed, around 21% were seen once. These same data were also listed under a study on T cells expressing NK-cell markers.

Sequenced material: PBMCs. The receptors here all came from a woman aged 18-29 years in good health.

This clonotype was seen a handful of times. The chain combines TRBV29-1 with TRBJ2-7; D gene ambiguous. This CDR3 is 12 amino acids long. V was trimmed by 4 bases and J by 1 base, leaving 8 bases between them. Germline V gene lookup returns CDR1 SQVTM and CDR2 ANQGSEA. CDR3 residues: CSVADNSYEQYF. The CDR3 coding sequence is TGCAGCGTTGCTGACAATTCCTACGAGCAGTACTTC.

The chain has TRBV2 and TRBJ2-7, with D maybe TRBD1 (6 bases). Germline CDR1 SNHLY, CDR2 FYNNEI. The CDR3 runs to 11 residues. The V end lost 8 bases, the J end lost 4 bases, and 9 bases lay between the germline ends. The CDR3 DNA reads TGTGCCAGCTTAGGGGGTTACGAGCAGTACTTC. Its translation is CASLGGYEQYF.

The J gene is TRBJ2-3, the V gene TRBV20-1; D gene ambiguous. V was trimmed by 1 base and J by 13 bases, leaving 12 bases between them. The CDR3 extends over 11 amino acids. CDR1 and CDR2 (germline): DFQATT, SNEGSKA (reference sequence). CDR3 loop: CSARVGVEKYF. In nucleotides, the CDR3 is TGCAGTGCTAGAGTTGGGGTAGAGAAGTATTTT.

A single count supports this clonotype. The chain couples TRBV4-2 to TRBJ1-2; 7 bases line up with TRBD1. Germline V gene sequence: CDR1 LGHNA, CDR2 YNFKEQ. The CDR3 totals 14 residues. V lost 0 bases and J lost 6; bases outside the gene matches: 4. CDR3 region: CASSQEWQGDGYTF. The CDR3 coding sequence is TGTGCCAGCAGCCAAGAATGGCAGGGGGATGGCTACACCTTC.

This clonotype was counted a few times. The CDR3 is CATSQGGSGGNEQYF. The CDR3, as DNA: TGTGCCACCAGCCAAGGGGGAAGCGGAGGGAACGAGCAGTACTTC. The V call is TRBV15, the J call TRBJ2-7; D might be TRBD1 or TRBD2, each matching 6 bases. Trimming pared 5 bases from V and 5 bases from J, leaving 19 bases between. CDR1 LNHNV and CDR2 YYDKDF come from the germline V gene (reference sequence). The CDR3 contains 15 residues. Complete variable domain (other parts from reference TRBV15 and TRBJ2-7): DAMVIQNPRYQVTQFGKPVTLSCSQTLNHNVMYWYQQKSSQAPKLLFHYYDKDFNNEADTPDNFQSRRPNTSFCFLDIRSPGLGDTAMYLCATSQGGSGGNEQYFGPGTRLTVT.

This clonotype has more than one count but fewer than ten. The chain links TRBV5-1 to TRBJ2-5; 14 bases fit TRBD2. Losses at the gene ends were 3 bases for V and 4 bases for J; bases not matched to a gene: 8. Per germline, CDR1 SGHRS and CDR2 YFSETQ. The length of the CDR3 is 17 residues. As DNA, the CDR3 is TGCGCCAGCAGCTCGGGACTAGCGGGAGTCGGGCGAGAGACCCAGTACTTC. This codes for CASSSGLAGVGRETQYF.

The chain has TRBV9 and TRBJ1-1; the match to TRBD1 covers 7 bases. Trimming at V came to 3 bases and at J to 2 bases, leaving 7 bases not matched to a gene. The germline V gene encodes CDR1 SGDLS and CDR2 YYNGEE. There are 15 residues in the CDR3. In DNA form, the CDR3 reads TGTGCCAGCAGCGCCTGGACAGGAATAAACACTGAAGCTTTCTTT. Translated: CASSAWTGINTEAFF.

This clonotype was recorded at least ten times. The chain carries TRBV4-3 and TRBJ1-2; tentatively, D is TRBD1 (5 bases). V lost 0 bases and J 9 bases, leaving 11 bases between the germline ends. Germline CDR1 reads LGHNA; CDR2 reads YSLEER. The CDR3 spans 13 residues. The CDR3 loop reads CASSQESQGRYTF. The CDR3 nucleotides read TGCGCCAGCAGCCAAGAATCGCAGGGTCGCTACACCTTC.